The present TCR beta chain was sequenced within a study of blood T cells in healthy people across ages. This clonotype was observed a few times. Its antigen is currently unknown. The use of a sample-barcoded 5' primer and a J-beta primer mix characterized a second PCR of roughly 6 to 12 cycles. Each CDR3 protein is one row after TCRdb ran MiXCR on the 5' RACE reads. The table has approximately 670,000 distinct CDR3 sequences, approximately 40% seen once. Study-level findings and limits: The study regarded diversity estimates from one million T cells as underestimates. The percentage of naive T cells correlated strongly with TCR beta diversity. As age increased, TCR beta diversity per million T cells fell in a roughly linear fashion.

Per individual sample, total RNA of at least 5 micrograms was extracted. Germline assignment: CDR1 SQVTM and CDR2 ANQGSEA. Deletions cut 5 bases from V and 0 bases from J, with 14 bases between. The length of the CDR3 is 15 residues. Sequencing was done on a sample of blood. This sequence was found in a man older than 75 in good health. The chain combines TRBV29-1 with TRBJ1-5, with D perhaps matching TRBD1 (5 bases). The CDR3 DNA follows: TGCAGCGTTTCTCCGGGGCCGTATAGCAATCAGCCCCAGCATTTT. As protein: CSVSPGPYSNQPQHF.